Following are 28 T cell receptor beta chains from one sample sequenced in a study of blood T cell repertoires in COVID-19. Profiled with immunoSEQ multiplex PCR; TCRdb holds only in-frame clones, not every one. The sample has tens of thousands of clones, 75% to 85% seen once; the top ten hold more than 7.5%. The sample comprised peripheral blood. The receptors originated from a man older than 75 with active COVID-19.

V is TRBV5-4 and J is TRBJ2-3; D is perhaps TRBD2 (5 bases). The CDR3 consists of 13 residues. The V gene's germline CDR1 is SGHNT and CDR2 YYREEE (reference sequence). The ends were cut back, 4 bases at V and 13 bases at J, with 19 bases in the middle. The CDR3 DNA reads as TGTGCCAGCAGCATCTATTCTAGCCCCTTCGAGTATTTT. Translation gives CASSIYSSPFEYF.

V gene TRBV11-2 combines with J gene TRBJ1-1; D remains unclear. The CDR3 sequence is 13 residues long. Looked up from germline, CDR1 is SGHAT and CDR2 is FQNNGV. With 0 bases removed from V and 10 bases from J, the gap between germline ends came to 12 bases. The CDR3 DNA follows: TGTGCCAGCAGCTTAGATCATCGGGTCGGAGCTTTCTTT. This encodes CASSLDHRVGAFF.

In its sample, this clone was seen a few times. This rearrangement joins TRBV6-5 to TRBJ2-7; D gene unclear. CDR3 length equals 11 residues. Germline loops: CDR1 MNHEY, CDR2 SVGAGI. V dropped 5 bases and J dropped 6 bases, with 8 bases sitting between them. Here the CDR3 DNA reads TGTGCCAGCAGTACCGGTGGCGAGCAGTACTTC. This sequence encodes CASSTGGEQYF.

This clone is a singleton in its sample. The V gene is TRBV9, the J gene TRBJ2-1; D is undetermined. The germline V and J ends were trimmed by 0 bases and 7 bases, with 17 bases remaining between them. This CDR3 spans 16 amino acids. Germline CDR1 is SGDLS and CDR2 is YYNGEE. The CDR3 region has the DNA TGTGCCAGCAGCGTAGAGCCGCGTCTCCGGAGAAATGAGCAGTTCTTC. Translation: CASSVEPRLRRNEQFF.

The chain joins TRBV10-1 to TRBJ2-7; TRBD1 might be the D (5 bases). The length of the CDR3 is 12 residues. The germline V gene encodes CDR1 WNHNN and CDR2 SYGVQD (reference sequence). Trimming cost V 10 bases and J 2 bases, with 12 bases left between them. The DNA of the CDR3 is TGCGCCACTCCGACAGCCACCTACGAGCAGTACTTC. As protein: CATPTATYEQYF.

The rearrangement links TRBV6-5 to TRBJ2-7; D possibly corresponds to TRBD2 (5 bases). Germline V gene data show CDR1 as MNHEY and CDR2 as SVGAGI. V lost 2 bases and J lost 4, with 9 bases in between. The CDR3 has 13 residues. CDR3 bases: TGTGCCAGCAGTTACCAACGGGGTTACGAGCAGTACTTC. Translation gives CASSYQRGYEQYF.

The chain is built from TRBV6-6 and TRBJ1-2; 8 positions agree with TRBD1. The V gene end was trimmed by 6 bases and the J gene end by 3 bases; junction bases not matched to a gene: 6. The germline V gene has CDR1 MNHNY and CDR2 SVGAGI (reference sequence). The length of the CDR3 is 14 residues. CDR3 residues: CASSLHRGDYGYTF. The DNA of the CDR3 is TGTGCCAGCAGCCTCCACAGGGGGGACTATGGCTACACCTTC.

V and J are TRBV6-5 and TRBJ2-1, with 10 bases lining up with TRBD2. Germline V gene lookup returns CDR1 MNHEY and CDR2 SVGAGI. The CDR3 covers 15 residues. The junction had 7 bases not matched to a gene; V was cut back by 2 bases and J by 9 bases. CDR3 loop: CASSYRSGGASEQFF. The CDR3 DNA reads as TGTGCCAGCAGTTACAGGAGCGGGGGGGCGAGTGAGCAGTTCTTC.

The chain joins TRBV11-2 to TRBJ1-4; possible D gene TRBD1, 6 bases. The CDR3 sequence is 13 residues long. V was trimmed by 6 bases and J by 2 bases, leaving 7 bases between them. CDR1 SGHAT and CDR2 FQNNGV come from the germline V gene. The CDR3 spells CASRRGTNEKLFF. As DNA, the CDR3 is TGTGCCAGCAGAAGGGGGACTAATGAAAAACTGTTTTTT.

This rearrangement joins TRBV7-2 to TRBJ2-5, with D possibly being TRBD1 (6 bases). The ends were cut back, 5 bases at V and 5 bases at J, with 18 bases in the middle. CDR1 SGHTA and CDR2 FQGNSA come from the germline V gene. The CDR3 length is 15 residues. Written as DNA, the CDR3 is TGTGCCAGCAGCCCACAGGGCACGAACCCGGAGACCCAGTACTTC. Translated: CASSPQGTNPETQYF.

The V and J genes are TRBV5-8 and TRBJ2-5, with 7 bases fitting TRBD2. J lost 5 bases, V lost 3 bases, and 4 bases had no gene match. The CDR3 is made up of 13 amino acids. The V gene's germline CDR1 is SGHTS and CDR2 YDEGEE. CDR3 DNA sequence: TGTGCCAGCAGCTCTCCCGGGAGGGAGACCCAGTACTTC. This translates into CASSSPGRETQYF. Full variable domain (remainder filled in from reference TRBV5-8 and TRBJ2-5): EAGVTQSPTHLIKTRGQQATLRCSPISGHTSVYWYQQALGLGLQFLLWYDEGEERNRGNFPPRFSGRQFPNYSSELNVNALELEDSALYLCASSSPGRETQYFGPGTRLLVL.

The CDR3 protein is CASTQGGTNEKLFF. CDR3 nucleotide sequence: TGTGCCAGCACCCAAGGGGGAACTAATGAAAAACTGTTTTTT. The chain combines TRBV6-5 with TRBJ1-4, with a tentative D call TRBD1 (6 bases). The CDR3 runs 14 residues. CDR1 is MNHEY and CDR2 is SVGAGI in the germline V gene. Trimming stripped 7 bases from V and 1 base from J, with 10 bases between.

This clone has only one observation. The V call is TRBV5-4, the J call TRBJ2-5; unclear D gene. The CDR3 spans 13 residues. V gave up 6 bases and J gave up 2 bases, with 11 bases separating them. Germline V CDR1 and CDR2: SGHNT, YYREEE (reference sequence). DNA of the CDR3: TGTGCCAGCAAGGCGCAGGTGCAAGAGACCCAGTACTTC. Translating it yields CASKAQVQETQYF.

The chain employs TRBV4-1 and TRBJ2-7; TRBD2 matches at 9 bases. The germline CDR1 and CDR2 sequences are MGHRA and YSYEKL. V gave up 0 bases and J gave up 3 bases; unmatched junction bases: 0. The CDR3 extends over 14 amino acids. DNA for the CDR3: TGCGCCAGCAGCCAAGAGCGGGGGGGCTACGAGCAGTACTTC. Encoded protein: CASSQERGGYEQYF.

V is TRBV6-2 or TRBV6-3 and J is TRBJ1-1, with 7 nucleotides matching TRBD1. The CDR3 spans 12 residues. J gave up 6 bases and V 5 bases, and 3 bases lay outside the gene matches. Germline V CDR1 and CDR2: MNHEY, SVGEGT. The CDR3 loop reads CASSDRVAEAFF. In DNA form, the CDR3 reads TGTGCCAGCAGTGACAGGGTCGCTGAAGCTTTCTTT.

The chain carries TRBV7-9 and TRBJ2-7; 10 nucleotides match TRBD1. V was clipped by 6 bases and J by 5 bases; unmatched bases: 4. This CDR3 region has 13 residues. CDR1 is SEHNR, CDR2 FQNEAQ, per germline (reference sequence). The CDR3 protein is CASRGTGADEQYF. CDR3 coding DNA: TGTGCCAGCAGGGGGACAGGGGCGGACGAGCAGTACTTC.

The chain combines TRBV5-1 with TRBJ1-4; 8 bases match TRBD1. This CDR3 region has 17 residues. Germline V lookup: CDR1 SGHRS, CDR2 YFSETQ. The V and J ends lost 0 bases and 2 bases, in that order; junction bases with no gene match: 6. For the CDR3, the DNA is TGCGCCAGCAGCTTGGACAGGGGGAGTGGTACTAATGAAAAACTGTTTTTT. As protein: CASSLDRGSGTNEKLFF.

The chain recombines TRBV12-3 or TRBV12-4 with TRBJ2-2, with D hard to call. The V end was cut by 3 bases, the J end by 6 bases, with 8 bases between. The CDR3 has 13 residues. CDR3 amino acids: CASSFQRAGELFF. The CDR3 DNA reads TGTGCCAGCAGTTTTCAACGGGCCGGGGAGCTGTTTTTT.

This chain uses TRBV7-7 with TRBJ2-7; D is possibly TRBD1 (6 bases). The V gene's germline CDR1 is SSHAT and CDR2 FNYEAQ (reference sequence). The V gene lost 5 bases and the J gene lost 0 bases, with 14 bases spanning the gap. The CDR3 length is 15 residues. CDR3 sequence reads: CASSPIDRNSYEQYF. The CDR3 coding sequence is TGTGCCAGCAGCCCAATCGACAGGAACTCCTACGAGCAGTACTTC.

This chain uses TRBV7-9 with TRBJ2-4, with 8 positions matching TRBD1. The V gene end was trimmed by 3 bases and the J gene end by 7 bases; junction bases not matched to a gene: 2. CDR1 and CDR2 (germline): SEHNR, FQNEAQ (reference sequence). This CDR3 spans 13 amino acids. The CDR3 nucleotides read TGTGCCAGCAGCTTGGGACAGGCTAACATTCAGTACTTC. This gives the protein CASSLGQANIQYF.

The chain has TRBV25-1 and TRBJ2-5, with a tentative D call TRBD1 (5 bases). This CDR3 region has 14 residues. Germline V gene data show CDR1 as MGHDK and CDR2 as SYGVNS. V lost 3 bases and J 3 bases, leaving 11 bases between the germline ends. The CDR3 DNA reads as TGTGCCAGCAGTGATCACCAGGGTGAAGAGACCCAGTACTTC. It translates to CASSDHQGEETQYF.

This clone has just a few counts. Its ends do not fully match the called genes, so a read error is possible. V and J are TRBV7-3 and TRBJ2-5, with 10 bases fitting TRBD2. Per germline, CDR1 SGHTA and CDR2 FQGTGA. The CDR3 covers 14 residues. In nucleotides, the CDR3 is TGTGCCAGCAGTTTAAGCGGGGGGGTAGAGACCCAGTACTTC. It specifies CASSLSGGVETQYF.

This clone has just a few counts. This chain links TRBV12-3 or TRBV12-4 with TRBJ1-6; D uncertain. This CDR3 is built from 13 residues. Trimming removed 3 bases at V and 4 bases at J, with 4 bases between. The CDR3 loop reads CASSFRYNSPLHF. In nucleotides, the CDR3 is TGTGCCAGCAGTTTCCGGTATAATTCACCCCTCCACTTT.

This clone was counted only a few times. The chain couples TRBV29-1 to TRBJ1-5; no clear D gene. Germline CDR1 is SQVTM and CDR2 is ANQGSEA. The CDR3 covers 14 residues. V lost 8 bases and J lost 4, with 18 bases in between. The DNA for the CDR3 is TGCAGCCCCCCTCGGAGTCCAACTAATCAGCCCCAGCATTTT. Translated, it gives CSPPRSPTNQPQHF. The full variable domain, rest sourced from reference TRBV29-1 and TRBJ1-5, is SAVISQKPSRDICQRGTSLTIQCQVDSQVTMMFWYRQQPGQSLTLIATANQGSEATYESGFVIDKFPISRPNLTFSTLTVSNMSPEDSSIYLCSPPRSPTNQPQHFGDGTRLSIL.

V gene TRBV4-2 combines with J gene TRBJ2-1, with D perhaps matching TRBD2 (5 bases). From germline, CDR1 is LGHNA and CDR2 YNFKEQ. The CDR3 has 15 amino acids. V lost 4 bases, J lost 5 bases, and 15 bases lay in between. CDR3 in amino acids: CASSREQMGHNEQFF. In DNA, the CDR3 is TGTGCCAGCAGCCGGGAGCAAATGGGCCACAATGAGCAGTTCTTC.

The rearrangement uses TRBV9 and TRBJ1-3; possibly TRBD1 for D (5 bases). This CDR3 contains 15 residues. Trimming took 5 bases from V and 5 from J, leaving 17 bases between them. Germline CDR1 reads SGDLS; CDR2 reads YYNGEE. The CDR3 DNA follows: TGTGCCAGCAGTGTCTCGGGGGGACCCCGAAACACCATATATTTT. Translation gives CASSVSGGPRNTIYF.

The chain recombines TRBV6-5 with TRBJ1-2; 8 positions agree with TRBD1. This CDR3 contains 12 residues. CDR1 is MNHEY, CDR2 SVGAGI, per germline. V shed 5 bases and J 6 bases; nucleotides not matched to a gene: 2. This chain's CDR3 is CASSQGANGYTF. DNA of the CDR3: TGTGCCAGCAGTCAGGGGGCGAATGGCTACACCTTC.

Here the CDR3 reads CASSGGGLAVNTGELFF. The DNA of the CDR3 is TGTGCCAGCAGCGGAGGGGGACTAGCGGTGAACACCGGGGAGCTGTTTTTT. The chain uses TRBV5-8 and TRBJ2-2, with 11 bases identical to TRBD2. The CDR3 loop spans 17 amino acids. After removal of 4 bases from V and 1 base from J, the junction contained 6 bases not matched to a gene. Germline CDR1 and CDR2: SGHTS and YDEGEE.